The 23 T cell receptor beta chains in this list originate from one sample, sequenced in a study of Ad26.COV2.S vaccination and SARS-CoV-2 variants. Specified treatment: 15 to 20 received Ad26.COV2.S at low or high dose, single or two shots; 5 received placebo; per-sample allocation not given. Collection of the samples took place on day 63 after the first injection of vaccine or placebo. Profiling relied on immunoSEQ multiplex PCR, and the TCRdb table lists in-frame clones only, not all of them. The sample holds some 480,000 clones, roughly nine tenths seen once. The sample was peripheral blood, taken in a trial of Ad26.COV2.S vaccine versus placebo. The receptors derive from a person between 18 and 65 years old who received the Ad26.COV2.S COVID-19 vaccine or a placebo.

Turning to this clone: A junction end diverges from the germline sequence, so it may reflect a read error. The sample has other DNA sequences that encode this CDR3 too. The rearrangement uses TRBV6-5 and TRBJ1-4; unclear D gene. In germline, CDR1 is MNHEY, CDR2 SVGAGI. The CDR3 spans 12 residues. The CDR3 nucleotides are TGTGCCAGTAGTTCCCCGGGCCAGTTACTGTTTTTT. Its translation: CASSSPGQLLFF.

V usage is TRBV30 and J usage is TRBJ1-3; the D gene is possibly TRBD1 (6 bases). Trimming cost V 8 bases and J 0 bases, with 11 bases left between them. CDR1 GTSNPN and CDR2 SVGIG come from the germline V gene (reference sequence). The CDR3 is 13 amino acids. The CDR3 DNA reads TGTGCCAGACAGGAAAACTCTGGAAACACCATATATTTT. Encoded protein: CARQENSGNTIYF. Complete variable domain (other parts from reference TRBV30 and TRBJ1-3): SQTIHQWPATLVQPVGSPLSLECTVEGTSNPNLYWYRQAAGRGLQLLFYSVGIGQISSEVPQNLSASRPQDRQFILSSKKLLLSDSGFYLCARQENSGNTIYFGEGSWLTVV.

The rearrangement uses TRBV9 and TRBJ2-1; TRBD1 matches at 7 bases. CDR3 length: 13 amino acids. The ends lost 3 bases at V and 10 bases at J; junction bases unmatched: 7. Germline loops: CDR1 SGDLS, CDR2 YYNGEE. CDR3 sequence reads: CASSERTGGEQFF. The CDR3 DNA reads TGTGCCAGCAGCGAGAGGACAGGAGGCGAGCAGTTCTTC.

CDR3 sequence: CASSYGGSGRRGMLDTQYF. The CDR3 DNA reads TGTGCCAGCAGTTACGGCGGTAGCGGGAGGAGGGGGATGTTGGATACGCAGTATTTT. The chain has TRBV6-2 or TRBV6-3 and TRBJ2-3, with TRBD2 identical over 10 bases. V shed 2 bases and J 6 bases; nucleotides not matched to a gene: 17. CDR1 MNHEY and CDR2 SVGEGT come from the germline V gene. The CDR3 totals 19 residues.

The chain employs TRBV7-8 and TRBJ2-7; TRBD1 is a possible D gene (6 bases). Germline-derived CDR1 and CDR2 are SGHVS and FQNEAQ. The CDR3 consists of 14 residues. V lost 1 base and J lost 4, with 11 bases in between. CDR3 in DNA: TGTGCCAGCAGCTTAGGGATACAGGGTTACGAGCAGTACTTC. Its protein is CASSLGIQGYEQYF.

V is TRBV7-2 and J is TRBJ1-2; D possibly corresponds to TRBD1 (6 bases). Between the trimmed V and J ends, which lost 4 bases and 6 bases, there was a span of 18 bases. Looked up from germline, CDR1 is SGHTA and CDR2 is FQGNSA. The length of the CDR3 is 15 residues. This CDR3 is CASSSQGFGVNGYTF. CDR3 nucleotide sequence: TGTGCCAGCAGCTCTCAGGGGTTTGGTGTCAATGGCTACACCTTC.

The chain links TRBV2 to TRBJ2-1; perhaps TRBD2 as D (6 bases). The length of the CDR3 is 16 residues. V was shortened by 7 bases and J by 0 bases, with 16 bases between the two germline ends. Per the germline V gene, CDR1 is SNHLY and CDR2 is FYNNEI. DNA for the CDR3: TGTGCCAGCAACCCGGCGGGACGGCGCTCCTACAATGAGCAGTTCTTC. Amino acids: CASNPAGRRSYNEQFF. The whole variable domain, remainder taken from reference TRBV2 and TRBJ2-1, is EPEVTQTPSHQVTQMGQEVILRCVPISNHLYFYWYRQILGQKVEFLVSFYNNEISEKSEIFDDQFSVERPDGSNFTLKIRSTKLEDSAMYFCASNPAGRRSYNEQFFGPGTRLTVL.

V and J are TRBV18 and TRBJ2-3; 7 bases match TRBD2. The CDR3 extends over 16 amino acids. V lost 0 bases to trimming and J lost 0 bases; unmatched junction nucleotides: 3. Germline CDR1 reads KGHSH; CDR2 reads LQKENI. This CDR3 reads CASSPPGRGSTDTQYF. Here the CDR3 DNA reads TGTGCCAGCTCACCACCGGGGCGGGGGAGCACAGATACGCAGTATTTT.

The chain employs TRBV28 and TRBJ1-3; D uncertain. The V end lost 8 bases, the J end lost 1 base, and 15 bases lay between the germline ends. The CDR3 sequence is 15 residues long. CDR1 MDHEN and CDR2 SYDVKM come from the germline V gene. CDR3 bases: TGTGCCAGCCGGACGGAGACGCTTTCTGGAAACACCATATATTTT. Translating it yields CASRTETLSGNTIYF.

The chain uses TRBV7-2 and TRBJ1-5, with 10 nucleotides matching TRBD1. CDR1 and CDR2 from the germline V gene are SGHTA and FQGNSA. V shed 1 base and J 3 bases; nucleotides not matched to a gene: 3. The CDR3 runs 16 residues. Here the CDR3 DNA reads TGTGCCAGCAGCTTAGGGGACAGGGGTACCAATCAGCCCCAGCATTTT. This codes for CASSLGDRGTNQPQHF.

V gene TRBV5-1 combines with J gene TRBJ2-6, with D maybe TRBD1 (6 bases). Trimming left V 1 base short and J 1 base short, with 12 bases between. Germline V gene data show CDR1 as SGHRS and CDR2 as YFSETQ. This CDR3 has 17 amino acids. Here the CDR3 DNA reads TGCGCCAGCAGCTTGAGGGGGTATGGGTCTGGGGCCAACGTCCTGACTTTC. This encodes CASSLRGYGSGANVLTF.

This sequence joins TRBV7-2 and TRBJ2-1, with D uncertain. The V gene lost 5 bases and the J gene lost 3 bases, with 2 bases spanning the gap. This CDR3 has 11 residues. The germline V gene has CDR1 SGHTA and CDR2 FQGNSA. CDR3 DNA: TGTGCCAGCAGCGTCTACAATGAGCAGTTCTTC. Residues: CASSVYNEQFF.

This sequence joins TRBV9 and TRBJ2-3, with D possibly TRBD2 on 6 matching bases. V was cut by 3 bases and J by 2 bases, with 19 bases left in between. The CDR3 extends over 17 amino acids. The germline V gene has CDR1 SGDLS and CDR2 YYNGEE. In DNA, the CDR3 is TGTGCCAGCAGCGGAGAAGGGCGGGGTGAAGACACAGATACGCAGTATTTT. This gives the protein CASSGEGRGEDTDTQYF. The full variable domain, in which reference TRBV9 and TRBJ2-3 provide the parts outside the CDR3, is DSGVTQTPKHLITATGQRVTLRCSPRSGDLSVYWYQQSLDQGLQFLIQYYNGEERAKGNILERFSAQQFPDLHSELNLSSLELGDSALYFCASSGEGRGEDTDTQYFGPGTRLTVL.

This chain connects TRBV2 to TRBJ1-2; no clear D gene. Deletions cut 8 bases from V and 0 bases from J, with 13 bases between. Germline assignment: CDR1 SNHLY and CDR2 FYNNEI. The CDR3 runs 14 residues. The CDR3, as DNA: TGTGCCAGCCCCAGCTACCGAGCTAACTATGGCTACACCTTC. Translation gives CASPSYRANYGYTF. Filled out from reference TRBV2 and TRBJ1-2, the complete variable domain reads EPEVTQTPSHQVTQMGQEVILRCVPISNHLYFYWYRQILGQKVEFLVSFYNNEISEKSEIFDDQFSVERPDGSNFTLKIRSTKLEDSAMYFCASPSYRANYGYTFGSGTRLTVV.

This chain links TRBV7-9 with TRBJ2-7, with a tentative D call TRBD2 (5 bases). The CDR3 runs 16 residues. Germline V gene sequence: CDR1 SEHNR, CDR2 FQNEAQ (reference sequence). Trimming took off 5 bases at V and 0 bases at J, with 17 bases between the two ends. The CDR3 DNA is TGTGCCAGCAGCCCCGGATTAGAGGGTGGCTCCTACGAGCAGTACTTC. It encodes CASSPGLEGGSYEQYF.

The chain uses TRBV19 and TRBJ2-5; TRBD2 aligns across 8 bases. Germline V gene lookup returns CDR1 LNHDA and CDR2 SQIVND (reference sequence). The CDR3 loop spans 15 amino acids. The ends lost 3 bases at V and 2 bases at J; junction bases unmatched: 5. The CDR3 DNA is TGTGCCAGTAGTATTCCTAGCGGGCCACAAGAGACCCAGTACTTC. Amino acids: CASSIPSGPQETQYF.

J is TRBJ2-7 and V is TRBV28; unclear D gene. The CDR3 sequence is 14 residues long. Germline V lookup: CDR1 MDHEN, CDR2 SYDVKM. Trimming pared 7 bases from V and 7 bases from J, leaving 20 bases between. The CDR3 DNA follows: TGTGCCAGCAACGCCCCTTCCAGAGAAGAAGAGCAGTACTTC. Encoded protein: CASNAPSREEEQYF. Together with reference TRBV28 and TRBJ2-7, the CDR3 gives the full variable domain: DVKVTQSSRYLVKRTGEKVFLECVQDMDHENMFWYRQDPGLGLRLIYFSYDVKMKEKGDIPEGYSVSREKKERFSLILESASTNQTSMYLCASNAPSREEEQYFGPGTRLTVT.

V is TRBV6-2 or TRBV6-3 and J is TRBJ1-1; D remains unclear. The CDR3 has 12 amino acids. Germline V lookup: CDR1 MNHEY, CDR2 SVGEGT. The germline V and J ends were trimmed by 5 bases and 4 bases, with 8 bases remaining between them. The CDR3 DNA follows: TGTGCCAGCAGTCAAGTACTCACTGAAGCTTTCTTT. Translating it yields CASSQVLTEAFF.

In DNA, the CDR3 is TGTGCCAGCAGCGGCCGTTCATCAGGAAACACCATATATTTT. Encoded protein: CASSGRSSGNTIYF. The chain joins TRBV9 to TRBJ1-3, with D unresolved. The V and J ends lost 3 bases and 4 bases respectively, with 11 bases between them. From germline, CDR1 is SGDLS and CDR2 YYNGEE. This CDR3 spans 14 amino acids.

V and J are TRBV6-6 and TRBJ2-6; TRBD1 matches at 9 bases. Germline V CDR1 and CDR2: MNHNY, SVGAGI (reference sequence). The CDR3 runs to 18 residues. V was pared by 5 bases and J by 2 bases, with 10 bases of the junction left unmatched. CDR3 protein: CASSPLGTGIPGANVLTF. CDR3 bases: TGTGCCAGCAGTCCACTCGGGACAGGGATCCCTGGGGCCAACGTCCTGACTTTC.

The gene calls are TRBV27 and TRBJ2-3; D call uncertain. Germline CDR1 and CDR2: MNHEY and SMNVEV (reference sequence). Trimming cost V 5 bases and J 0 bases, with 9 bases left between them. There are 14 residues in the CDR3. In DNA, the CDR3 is TGTGCCAGCAGTCCCTTGACGAGCACAGATACGCAGTATTTT. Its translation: CASSPLTSTDTQYF.

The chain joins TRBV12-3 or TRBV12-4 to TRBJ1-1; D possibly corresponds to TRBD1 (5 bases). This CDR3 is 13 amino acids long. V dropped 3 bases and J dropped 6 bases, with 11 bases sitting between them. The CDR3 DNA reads TGTGCCAGCAGTTTTCGCAGGGCCCCTGAAGCTTTCTTT. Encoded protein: CASSFRRAPEAFF.

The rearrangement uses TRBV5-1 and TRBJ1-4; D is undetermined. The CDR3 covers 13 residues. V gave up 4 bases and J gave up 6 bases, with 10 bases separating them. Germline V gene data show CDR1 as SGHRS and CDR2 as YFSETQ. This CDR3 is CASSTGRDEKLFF. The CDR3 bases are TGCGCCAGCAGCACGGGTCGAGATGAAAAACTGTTTTTT. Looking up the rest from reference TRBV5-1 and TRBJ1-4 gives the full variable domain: KAGVTQTPRYLIKTRGQQVTLSCSPISGHRSVSWYQQTPGQGLQFLFEYFSETQRNKGNFPGRFSGRQFSNSRSEMNVSTLELGDSALYLCASSTGRDEKLFFGSGTQLSVL.